These 10 T cell receptor beta chains came from one sample sequenced in a study of cytomegalovirus exposure and HLA in healthy donors (TCRdb year 2017). Library prep was done by the immunoSEQ multiplex PCR assay. The multiplex PCR relied on a mix of 60 forward primers for TCR Vbeta segments and 13 reverse primers for TCR Jbeta segments. TCRdb took this table from immuneACCESS and kept in-frame rearrangements with V and J called. Such tables lack part of the clones; where checked against another copy, unresolved V genes explain under half of the gap, and the rest is unexplained. For this sample, the table gives more than 130,000 clones. 2% to 3% of the sample is in the top ten clones. The sequencing sample was made of PBMCs. These TCRs come from a man aged 35-49 years in good health and CMV-seronegative.

The J gene is TRBJ1-4, the V gene TRBV18; D not certain. There are 13 residues in the CDR3. CDR1 and CDR2 from the germline V gene are KGHSH and LQKENI. Between the trimmed V and J ends, which lost 6 bases and 5 bases, there was a span of 10 bases. The CDR3 is CASSPVENEKLFF. The CDR3 DNA follows: TGTGCCAGCTCCCCGGTCGAAAATGAAAAACTGTTTTTT.

The chain combines TRBV29-1 with TRBJ1-2; D gene unclear. This CDR3 spans 14 amino acids. Trimming took 6 bases from V and 4 from J, leaving 18 bases between them. Germline V gives CDR1 SQVTM, CDR2 ANQGSEA. This CDR3 is CSVAEQSNTYGYTF. The CDR3 DNA follows: TGCAGCGTCGCGGAGCAGTCAAATACCTATGGCTACACCTTC.

The chain's CDR3 is CASPVLLPDREFMNTEAFF. The CDR3 DNA follows: TGTGCCAGCCCAGTCCTCCTCCCCGACAGAGAATTCATGAACACTGAAGCTTTCTTT. The chain employs TRBV5-8 and TRBJ1-1, with D tentatively TRBD1 (5 bases). V lost 7 bases to trimming and J lost 0 bases, with 28 bases between them. The germline CDR1 and CDR2 sequences are SGHTS and YDEGEE. The CDR3 covers 19 residues.

CDR3 in DNA: TGCAGTGCCGAGGACAATGAGCAGTTCTTC. Protein sequence: CSAEDNEQFF. V is TRBV20-1 and J is TRBJ2-1; no firm D call. V was trimmed by 6 bases and J by 5 bases, leaving 5 bases between them. This CDR3 has 10 residues. The germline CDR1 and CDR2 sequences are DFQATT and SNEGSKA (reference sequence).

The chain joins TRBV25-1 to TRBJ1-5; the D gene is possibly TRBD1 (5 bases). Looked up from germline, CDR1 is MGHDK and CDR2 is SYGVNS. V gave up 6 bases and J gave up 0 bases, with 18 bases separating them. The CDR3 covers 17 residues. Here the CDR3 DNA reads TGTGCCAGCAGCTCCACCCGGGGGAAAACTAGCAATCAGCCCCAGCATTTT. It specifies CASSSTRGKTSNQPQHF.

The rearrangement links TRBV14 to TRBJ1-2; 9 bases match TRBD1. CDR1 is SGHDN, CDR2 FVKESK, per germline. J gave up 7 bases and V 1 base, and 4 bases lay outside the gene matches. The length of the CDR3 is 14 residues. The CDR3 coding sequence is TGTGCCAGCAGCCAAGTCACAGGGGGCCGTGGCTACACCTTC. Its protein is CASSQVTGGRGYTF.

V is TRBV7-9 and J is TRBJ2-1; D uncertain. The germline V and J ends were trimmed by 2 bases and 7 bases, with 6 bases remaining between them. The CDR3 is made up of 12 amino acids. CDR1 SEHNR and CDR2 FQNEAQ come from the germline V gene (reference sequence). The CDR3 nucleotides are TGTGCCAGCAGCTTAAACTTTAATGAGCAGTTCTTC. Protein: CASSLNFNEQFF.

The rearrangement links TRBV11-3 to TRBJ2-3; 7 bases are a match to TRBD1. This CDR3 is 15 amino acids long. Germline loops: CDR1 SGHNT, CDR2 YENEEA. Unmatched junction bases numbered 6, after V lost 4 bases and J lost 2 bases. DNA of the CDR3: TGTGCCAGCAGCTATAGGGGGCAACCCACAGATACGCAGTATTTT. This gives the protein CASSYRGQPTDTQYF.

The chain joins TRBV19 to TRBJ1-1, with TRBD1 matching 10 bases. This CDR3 is built from 17 residues. Germline V lookup: CDR1 LNHDA, CDR2 SQIVND (reference sequence). J gave up 1 base and V 1 base, and 6 bases lay outside the gene matches. CDR3 residues: CASSIVDRGGGNTEAFF. CDR3 in DNA: TGTGCCAGTAGTATAGTGGACAGGGGGGGTGGGAACACTGAAGCTTTCTTT.

The V gene is TRBV5-1, the J gene TRBJ1-6, with D tentatively TRBD1 (6 bases). The CDR3 length is 14 residues. V was shortened by 0 bases and J by 8 bases, with 9 bases between the two germline ends. Per the germline V gene, CDR1 is SGHRS and CDR2 is YFSETQ. The CDR3 DNA follows: TGCGCCAGCAGCTTGGTAGGGGGGGATTCACCCCTCCACTTT. The encoded protein is CASSLVGGDSPLHF.